This T cell receptor beta chain was identified in a study of blood T cells in healthy people across ages. Study-wide points: The study could not conclusively compare naive and antigen-experienced cells, given its unsorted PBMCs.

Remarks on this clonotype: Its antigen is not identified. The junction shows a germline mismatch at one end, possibly a read error.

Through a sample-barcoded 5' primer and a J-beta primer mix, a second PCR was run for roughly 7 to 12 cycles. TCRdb independently ran MiXCR on the 5' RACE reads; one entry per CDR3 protein. The data hold around 1.1 million distinct CDR3 sequences, with around two fifths observed a single time. Germline V CDR1 and CDR2: GTSNPN, SVGIG (reference sequence). The CDR3 extends over 11 amino acids. Sequences were obtained from blood. This TCR was recovered from a man between 18 and 29 years old in good health. The V call is TRBV30, the J call TRBJ2-7; maybe TRBD2 (5 bases). Here the CDR3 reads CAGSVNNEQYF. Here the CDR3 DNA reads TGTGCCGGGAGTGTAAACAATGAGCAGTACTTC.